The entry below describes one TCR beta chain. As yet, its antigen is unknown. The assay used was immunoSEQ (version v3.0), run at survey level. The data were produced by immunoSEQ multiplex PCR, yet TCRdb's version contains in-frame clones alone and is incomplete. This table has 20,000 to 30,000 clones, about 85% appearing once. The CDR3 spans 11 residues. V was clipped by 4 bases and J by 10 bases, with 10 bases between them. The germline gives CDR1 SNHLY, CDR2 FYNNEI. The source of the sample is a study of long-term antiretroviral therapy in people with HIV. Study results and limitations: Investigators report no available data on ART adherence, viral resistance or therapy changes. Collection of the blood, which took place between the mid-2000s and the late 2010s, possibly occurred under older ART regimens.

The sequencing used unsorted PBMCs, collected 2.3 years after starting antiretroviral therapy. The chain uses TRBV2 and TRBJ1-1, with D unclear. This clonotype was obtained from a man aged 40-49 years with HIV. As DNA, the CDR3 is TGTGCCAGCAGTGTGACCCCGCCAGCTTTCTTT. Amino acid sequence: CASSVTPPAFF.